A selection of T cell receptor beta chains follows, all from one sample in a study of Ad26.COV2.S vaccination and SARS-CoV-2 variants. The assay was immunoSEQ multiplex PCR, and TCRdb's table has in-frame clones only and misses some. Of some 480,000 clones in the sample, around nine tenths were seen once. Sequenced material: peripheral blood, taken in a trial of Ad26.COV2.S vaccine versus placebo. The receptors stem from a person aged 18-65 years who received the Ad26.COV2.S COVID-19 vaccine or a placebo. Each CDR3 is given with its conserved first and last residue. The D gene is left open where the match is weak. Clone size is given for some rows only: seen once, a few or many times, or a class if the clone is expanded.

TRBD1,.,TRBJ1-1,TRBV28,TGTGCCAGCAGGGTGGGGACAGCAGAAGCTTTCTTT,CASRVGTAEAFF
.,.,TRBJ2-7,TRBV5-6,TGTGCCAGCAGCCCGACGGGACGGGAGAACGAGCAGTACTTC,CASSPTGRENEQYF
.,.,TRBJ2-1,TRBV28,TGTGCCAGCAGCGATTCCAACAGGGTGGGCTCCTACAATGAGCAGTTCTTC,CASSDSNRVGSYNEQFF
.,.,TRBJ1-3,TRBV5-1,TGCGCCAGCAGCTTGGGTGCGACGGCACGGGACTCTGGAAACACCATATATTTT,CASSLGATARDSGNTIYF
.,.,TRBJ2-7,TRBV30,TGTGCCTGGAGTGCTAGTCCGGGCAGGGGCTCCTACGAGCAGTACTTC,CAWSASPGRGSYEQYF
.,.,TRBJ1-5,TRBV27,TGTGCCAGCAGCCCCAGGGGCTCCCTGAATCAGCCCCAGCATTTT,CASSPRGSLNQPQHF
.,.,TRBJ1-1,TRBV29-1,TGCAGCGCGCGAAACAGGGAGAACACTGAAGCTTTCTTT,CSARNRENTEAFF
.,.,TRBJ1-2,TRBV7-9,TGTGCCAGCAGCCCACCCGAGGGTGGCACTATGCGGGGCTACACCTTC,CASSPPEGGTMRGYTF
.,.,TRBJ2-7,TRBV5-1,TGCGCCAGCAGCCCGGGGGGCGGGACGTCCTACGAGCAGTACTTC,CASSPGGGTSYEQYF
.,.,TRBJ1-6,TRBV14,TGTGCCAGCAGCCAGAAGATTGGACCGAGCTCCTATAATTCACCCCTCCACTTT,CASSQKIGPSSYNSPLHF
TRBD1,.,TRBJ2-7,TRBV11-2,TGTGCCAGCAGCCGACAGGGGCGCTCCTACGAGCAGTACTTC,CASSRQGRSYEQYF
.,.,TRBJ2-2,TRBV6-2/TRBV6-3,TGTGCCAGCAGTTATCTAAAAACCGCCGGGGAGCTGTTTTTT,CASSYLKTAGELFF
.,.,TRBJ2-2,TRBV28,TGTGCCAGCACCGGTGCGACAGGACCGTGGACCGGGGAGCTGTTTTTT,CASTGATGPWTGELFF
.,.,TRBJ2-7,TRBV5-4,TGTGCCAGCAGCTTGGACGGTTTCGAGCAGTACTTC,CASSLDGFEQYF
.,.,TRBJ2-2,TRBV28,TGTGCCCACCGCGGGCCACCTCGCACCGGGGAGCTGTTTTTT,CAHRGPPRTGELFF
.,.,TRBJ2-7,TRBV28,TGTGCCAGCAGTTCCGTTGAGGACGAGCAGTACTTC,CASSSVEDEQYF
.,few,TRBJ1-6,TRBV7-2,TGTGCCAGCAGCTCAGGCCCCCAGGGGCGGGGATCACCCCTCCACTTT,CASSSGPQGRGSPLHF
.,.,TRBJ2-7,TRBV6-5,TGTGCCAGCAGTATTTCCAGTCGGGTCGAGCAGTACTTC,CASSISSRVEQYF
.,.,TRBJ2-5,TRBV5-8,TGTGCCAGCAGCTTGGAAGGACGGCTCCAAGAGACCCAGTACTTC,CASSLEGRLQETQYF
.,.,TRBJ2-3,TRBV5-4,TGTGCCAGCAGCTTGGCGACGAGAGTCACAGATACGCAGTATTTT,CASSLATRVTDTQYF
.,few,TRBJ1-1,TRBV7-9,TGTGCCAGCAGCCGAGGGGATATAACTGAAGCTTTCTTT,CASSRGDITEAFF
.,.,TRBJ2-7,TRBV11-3,TGTGCCAGCAGCAACTCTGGGTCGTACGAGCAGTACTTC,CASSNSGSYEQYF
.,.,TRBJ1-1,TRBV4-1,TGCGCCAGCAGCCACATGAACAGGAGAGGGAACACTGAAGCTTTCTTT,CASSHMNRRGNTEAFF
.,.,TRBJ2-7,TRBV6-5,TGTGCCAGTAAGCCGGGACCTGCCGAGCAGTACTTC,CASKPGPAEQYF
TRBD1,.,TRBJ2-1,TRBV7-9,TGTGCCAGCAGCTCCCGGACAGGGTTAAGGAATGAGCAGTTCTTC,CASSSRTGLRNEQFF
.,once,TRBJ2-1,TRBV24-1,TGTGCCACCAGTGATTTCGGAGGCAATGAGCAGTTCTTC,CATSDFGGNEQFF
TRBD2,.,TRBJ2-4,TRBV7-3,TGTGCCAGCAGCTTATTGGGAGGGAAAAACATTCAGTACTTC,CASSLLGGKNIQYF
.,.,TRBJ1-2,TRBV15,TGTGCCACCAGCACCGGACCGAACTATGGCTACACCTTC,CATSTGPNYGYTF
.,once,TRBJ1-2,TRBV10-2,TGCGCCAGCAGTGGAACAGGGCCTTTGGGCTACACCTTC,CASSGTGPLGYTF
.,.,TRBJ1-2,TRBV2,TGTGCCAGCAGTGCCGGGACGGTATACTATGGCTACACCTTC,CASSAGTVYYGYTF
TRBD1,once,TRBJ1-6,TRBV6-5,TGTGCCAGCTACCGGGACAGGATGCTCCACTTT,CASYRDRMLHF
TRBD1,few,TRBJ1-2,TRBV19,TGTGCCAGTAGTCGGGACAGCCAGGAGGATGGCTACACCTTC,CASSRDSQEDGYTF
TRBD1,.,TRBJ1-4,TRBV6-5,TGTGCCAGCACCCAGGACAGGGGATGGGGTGAAAAACTGTTTTTT,CASTQDRGWGEKLFF
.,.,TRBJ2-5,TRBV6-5,TGTGCCAGCAGGAGAGGGAGGGAGACCCAGTACTTC,CASRRGRETQYF
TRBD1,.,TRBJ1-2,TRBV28,TGTGCCAGCAGTTTGGGACAGGGGAGCTATGGCTACACCTTC,CASSLGQGSYGYTF
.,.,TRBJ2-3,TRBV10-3,TGTGCCATCAGTCCCTCCCGGTTAGAATCGCAGTATTTT,CAISPSRLESQYF
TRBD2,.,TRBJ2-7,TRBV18,TGTGCCAGCTCACCACAGGCGCTAGCGGGATTTCACGAGCAGTACTTC,CASSPQALAGFHEQYF
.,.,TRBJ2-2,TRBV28,TGTGCCAGCAGTTTACTGAACACCGGGGAGCTGTTTTTT,CASSLLNTGELFF
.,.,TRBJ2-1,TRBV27,TGTGCCAGCAAGACCCGGGGCAGACATATCCACAATGAGCAGTTCTTC,CASKTRGRHIHNEQFF
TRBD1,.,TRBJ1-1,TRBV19,TGTGCCAGTAGACCCCGGGACAGGGGCGGAAACACTGAAGCTTTCTTT,CASRPRDRGGNTEAFF
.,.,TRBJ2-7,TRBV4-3,TGCGCCAGCAGCCAAGCAAAAGGGTTTCCCTACGAGCAGTACTTC,CASSQAKGFPYEQYF
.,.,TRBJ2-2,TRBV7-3,TGTGCCAGCAGCTTAAGTCCGCTCGGGGAGCTGTTTTTT,CASSLSPLGELFF
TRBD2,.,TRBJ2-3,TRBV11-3,TGTGCCAGCAGTCCTAGCGGAAGGGGAGATACGCAGTATTTT,CASSPSGRGDTQYF
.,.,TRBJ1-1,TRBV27,TGTGCCAGCGCCGGGGGCGGCTTCGTCTCTCTCACTGAAGCTTTCTTT,CASAGGGFVSLTEAFF
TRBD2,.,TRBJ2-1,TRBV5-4,TGTGCCAGCAGCTCCCGGGCTAGCGGGAGGTACAATGAGCAGTTCTTC,CASSSRASGRYNEQFF
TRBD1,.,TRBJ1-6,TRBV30,TGTGCCTGGAGTGCCGACAGGGGCTCCCTCCACTTT,CAWSADRGSLHF
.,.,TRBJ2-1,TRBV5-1,TGCGCCAGCAGCTTAACCGGCCGGGATGAGCAGTTCTTC,CASSLTGRDEQFF
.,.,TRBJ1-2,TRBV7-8,TGTGCCAGCAGCTCCGGGGAACCTAACTATGGCTACACCTTC,CASSSGEPNYGYTF
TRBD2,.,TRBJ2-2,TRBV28,TGTGCCAGCAATATAGCGGGGGCTGCTTCCACCGGGGAGCTGTTTTTT,CASNIAGAASTGELFF
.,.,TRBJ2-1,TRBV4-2,TGTGCCAGCAGCCCGAGTCTCTACAATGAGCAGTTCTTC,CASSPSLYNEQFF
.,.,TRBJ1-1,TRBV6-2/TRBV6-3,TGTGCCAGCAGATACACTAACAGGGTAATGAACACTGAAGCTTTCTTT,CASRYTNRVMNTEAFF